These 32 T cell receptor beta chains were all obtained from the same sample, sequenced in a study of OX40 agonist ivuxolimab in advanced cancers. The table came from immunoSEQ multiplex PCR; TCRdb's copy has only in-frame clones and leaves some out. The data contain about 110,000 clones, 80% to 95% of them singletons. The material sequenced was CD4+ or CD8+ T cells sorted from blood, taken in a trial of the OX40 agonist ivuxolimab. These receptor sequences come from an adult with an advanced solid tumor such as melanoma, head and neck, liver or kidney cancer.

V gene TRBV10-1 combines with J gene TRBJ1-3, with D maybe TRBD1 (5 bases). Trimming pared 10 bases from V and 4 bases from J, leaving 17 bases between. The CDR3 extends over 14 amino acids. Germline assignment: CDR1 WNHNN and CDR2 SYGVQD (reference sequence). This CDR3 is CANCGTVEGNTIYF. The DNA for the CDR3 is TGCGCCAATTGTGGGACGGTAGAAGGAAACACCATATATTTT.

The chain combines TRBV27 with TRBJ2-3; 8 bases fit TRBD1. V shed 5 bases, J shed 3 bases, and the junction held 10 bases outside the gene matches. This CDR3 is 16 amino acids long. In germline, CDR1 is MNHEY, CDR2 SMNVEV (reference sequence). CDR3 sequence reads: CASSPWTGKWTDTQYF. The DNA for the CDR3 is TGTGCCAGCAGTCCTTGGACAGGGAAGTGGACAGATACGCAGTATTTT.

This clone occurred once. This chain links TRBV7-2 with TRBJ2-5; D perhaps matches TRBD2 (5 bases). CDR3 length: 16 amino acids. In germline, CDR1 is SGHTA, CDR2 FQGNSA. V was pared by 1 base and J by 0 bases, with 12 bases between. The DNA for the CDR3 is TGTGCCAGCAGCTTAGGTGAGCGGCCGTACCAAGAGACCCAGTACTTC. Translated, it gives CASSLGERPYQETQYF.

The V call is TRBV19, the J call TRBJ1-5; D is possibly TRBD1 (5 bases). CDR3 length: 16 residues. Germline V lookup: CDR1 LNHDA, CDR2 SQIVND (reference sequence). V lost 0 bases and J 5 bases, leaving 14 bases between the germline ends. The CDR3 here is CASSIDGGNSHQPQHF. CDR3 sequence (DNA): TGTGCCAGTAGTATAGATGGGGGAAACTCTCATCAGCCCCAGCATTTT.

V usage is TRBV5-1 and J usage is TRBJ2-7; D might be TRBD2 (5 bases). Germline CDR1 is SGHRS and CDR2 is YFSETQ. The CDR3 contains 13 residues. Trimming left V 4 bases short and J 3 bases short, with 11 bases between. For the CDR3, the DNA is TGCGCCAGCAGCAGTACTAGTTTCTACGAGCAGTACTTC. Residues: CASSSTSFYEQYF. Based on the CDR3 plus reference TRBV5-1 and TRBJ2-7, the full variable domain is KAGVTQTPRYLIKTRGQQVTLSCSPISGHRSVSWYQQTPGQGLQFLFEYFSETQRNKGNFPGRFSGRQFSNSRSEMNVSTLELGDSALYLCASSSTSFYEQYFGPGTRLTVT.

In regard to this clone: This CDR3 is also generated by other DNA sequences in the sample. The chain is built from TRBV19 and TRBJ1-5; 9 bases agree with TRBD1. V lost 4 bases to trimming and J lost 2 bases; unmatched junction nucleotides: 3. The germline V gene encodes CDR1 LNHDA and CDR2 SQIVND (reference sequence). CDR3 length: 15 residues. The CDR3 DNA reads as TGTGCCAGTAGTAGGGGACAGGGAGGCAATCAGCCCCAGCATTTT. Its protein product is CASSRGQGGNQPQHF. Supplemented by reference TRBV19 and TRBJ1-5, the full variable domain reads DGGITQSPKYLFRKEGQNVTLSCEQNLNHDAMYWYRQDPGQGLRLIYYSQIVNDFQKGDIAEGYSVSREKKESFPLTVTSAQKNPTAFYLCASSRGQGGNQPQHFGDGTRLSIL.

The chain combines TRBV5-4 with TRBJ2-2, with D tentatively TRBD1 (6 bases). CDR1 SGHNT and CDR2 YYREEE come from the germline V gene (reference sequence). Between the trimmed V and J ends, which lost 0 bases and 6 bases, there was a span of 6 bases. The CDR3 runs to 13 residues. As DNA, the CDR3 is TGTGCCAGCAGCTTGGGGGGGCCCGGGGAGCTGTTTTTT. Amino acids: CASSLGGPGELFF. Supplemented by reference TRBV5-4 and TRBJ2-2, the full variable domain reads ETGVTQSPTHLIKTRGQQVTLRCSSQSGHNTVSWYQQALGQGPQFIFQYYREEENGRGNFPPRFSGLQFPNYSSELNVNALELDDSALYLCASSLGGPGELFFGEGSRLTVL.

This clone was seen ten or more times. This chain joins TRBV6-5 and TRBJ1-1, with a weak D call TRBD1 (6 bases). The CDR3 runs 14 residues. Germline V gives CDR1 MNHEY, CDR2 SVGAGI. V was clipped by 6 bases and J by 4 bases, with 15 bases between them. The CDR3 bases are TGTGCCAGCAGACGACAGGTTCCCCGCACTGAAGCTTTCTTT. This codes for CASRRQVPRTEAFF.

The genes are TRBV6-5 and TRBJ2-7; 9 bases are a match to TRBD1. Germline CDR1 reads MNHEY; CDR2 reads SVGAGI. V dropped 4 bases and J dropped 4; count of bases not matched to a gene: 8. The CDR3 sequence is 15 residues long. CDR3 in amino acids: CASSFGTGRLYEQYF. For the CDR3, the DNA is TGTGCCAGCAGTTTTGGGACAGGGAGACTTTACGAGCAGTACTTC.

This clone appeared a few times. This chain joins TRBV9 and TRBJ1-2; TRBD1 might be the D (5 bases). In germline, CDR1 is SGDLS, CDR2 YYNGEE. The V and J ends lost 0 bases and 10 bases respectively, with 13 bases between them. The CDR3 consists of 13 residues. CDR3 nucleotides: TGTGCCAGCAGCGTAGATTCGGGGACCCCCTACACCTTC. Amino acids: CASSVDSGTPYTF.

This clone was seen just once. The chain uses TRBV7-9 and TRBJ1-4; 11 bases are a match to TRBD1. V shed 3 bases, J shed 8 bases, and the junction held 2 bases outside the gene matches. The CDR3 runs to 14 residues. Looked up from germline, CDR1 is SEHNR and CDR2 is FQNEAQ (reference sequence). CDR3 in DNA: TGTGCCAGCAGCTTGGGACAGGGGGTGGAAAAACTGTTTTTT. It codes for CASSLGQGVEKLFF.

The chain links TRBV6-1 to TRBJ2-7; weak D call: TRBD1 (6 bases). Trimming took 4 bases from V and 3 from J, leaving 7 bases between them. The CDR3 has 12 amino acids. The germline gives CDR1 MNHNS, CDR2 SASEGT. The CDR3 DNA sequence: TGTGCCAGCAGTGGACAGGTCTACGAGCAGTACTTC. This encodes CASSGQVYEQYF.

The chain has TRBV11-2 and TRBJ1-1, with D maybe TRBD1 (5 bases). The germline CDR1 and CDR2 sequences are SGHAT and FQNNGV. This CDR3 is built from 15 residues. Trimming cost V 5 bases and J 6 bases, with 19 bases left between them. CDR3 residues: CASSVAGTPEPEAFF. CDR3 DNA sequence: TGTGCCAGCAGCGTCGCCGGGACTCCCGAGCCTGAAGCTTTCTTT.

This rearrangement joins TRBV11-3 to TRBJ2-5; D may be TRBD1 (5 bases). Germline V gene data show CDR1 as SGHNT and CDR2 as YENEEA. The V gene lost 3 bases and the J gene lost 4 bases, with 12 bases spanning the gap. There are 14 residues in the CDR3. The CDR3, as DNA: TGTGCCAGCAGCTTGGGGCTTGGGCTAGAGACCCAGTACTTC. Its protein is CASSLGLGLETQYF.

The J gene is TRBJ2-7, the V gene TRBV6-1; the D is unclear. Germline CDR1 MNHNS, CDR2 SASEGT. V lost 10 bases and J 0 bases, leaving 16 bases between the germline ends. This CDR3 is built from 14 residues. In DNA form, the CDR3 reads TGTGCCACCATGGCCAGGTACAGCTCCTACGAGCAGTACTTC. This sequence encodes CATMARYSSYEQYF.

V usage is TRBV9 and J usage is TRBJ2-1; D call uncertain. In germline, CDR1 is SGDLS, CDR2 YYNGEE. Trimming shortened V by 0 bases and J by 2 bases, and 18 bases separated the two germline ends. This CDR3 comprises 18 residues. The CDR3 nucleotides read TGTGCCAGCAGCGTAGTTCCCCAACAAGACACAACCTACAATGAGCAGTTCTTC. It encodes CASSVVPQQDTTYNEQFF.

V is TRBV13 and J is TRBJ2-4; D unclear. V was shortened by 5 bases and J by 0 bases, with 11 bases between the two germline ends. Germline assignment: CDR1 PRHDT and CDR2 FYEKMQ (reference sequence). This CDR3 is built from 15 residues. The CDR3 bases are TGTGCCAGCAGCCCGAGTCAGAGAGCCAAAAACATTCAGTACTTC. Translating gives CASSPSQRAKNIQYF.

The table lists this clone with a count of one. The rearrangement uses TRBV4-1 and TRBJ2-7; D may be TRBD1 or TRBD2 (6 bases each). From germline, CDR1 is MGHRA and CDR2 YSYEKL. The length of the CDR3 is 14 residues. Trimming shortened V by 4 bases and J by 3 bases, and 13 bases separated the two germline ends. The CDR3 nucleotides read TGCGCCAGCAGCCTCTACAGGGAGGACTACGAGCAGTACTTC. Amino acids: CASSLYREDYEQYF.

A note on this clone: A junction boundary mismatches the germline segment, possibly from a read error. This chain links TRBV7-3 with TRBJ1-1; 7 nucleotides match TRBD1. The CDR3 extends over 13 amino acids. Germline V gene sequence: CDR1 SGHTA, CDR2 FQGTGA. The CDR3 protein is CASSLTGVTEAFF. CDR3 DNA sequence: TGTGCCAGCAGCCTAACAGGGGTCACTGAAGCTTTCTTT.

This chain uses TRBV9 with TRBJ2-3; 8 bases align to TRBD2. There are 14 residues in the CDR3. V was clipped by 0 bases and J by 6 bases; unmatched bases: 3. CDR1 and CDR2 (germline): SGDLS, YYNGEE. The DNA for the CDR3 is TGTGCCAGCAGCGTAGGGACTAGCTCGGATACGCAGTATTTT. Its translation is CASSVGTSSDTQYF.

The CDR3 loop reads CASSLPRAGGRSSYEQYF. CDR3 coding DNA: TGTGCCAGCAGCTTACCCCGAGCGGGAGGCCGTAGCTCCTACGAGCAGTACTTC. The chain joins TRBV11-2 to TRBJ2-7; 9 bases align to TRBD2. The CDR3 is 18 amino acids. Germline V gives CDR1 SGHAT, CDR2 FQNNGV. J gave up 0 bases and V 2 bases, and 11 bases lay outside the gene matches.

For the CDR3, the DNA is TGTGCCAGCAGTGAACGTTTTCTTGAAAAACTGTTTTTT. This codes for CASSERFLEKLFF. This chain uses TRBV2 with TRBJ1-4; no reliable D call. Germline values: CDR1 SNHLY, CDR2 FYNNEI. V dropped 2 bases and J dropped 7 bases, with 8 bases sitting between them. The CDR3 is 13 amino acids.

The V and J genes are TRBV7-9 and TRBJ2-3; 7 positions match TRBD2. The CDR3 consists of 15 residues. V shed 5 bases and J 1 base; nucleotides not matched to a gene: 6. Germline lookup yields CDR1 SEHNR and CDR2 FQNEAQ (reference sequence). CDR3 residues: CASSGSSGRTDTQYF. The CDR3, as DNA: TGTGCCAGCAGCGGATCTAGCGGACGCACAGATACGCAGTATTTT. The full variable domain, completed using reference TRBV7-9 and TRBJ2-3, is DTGVSQNPRHKITKRGQNVTFRCDPISEHNRLYWYRQTLGQGPEFLTYFQNEAQLEKSRLLSDRFSAERPKGSFSTLEIQRTEQGDSAMYLCASSGSSGRTDTQYFGPGTRLTVL.

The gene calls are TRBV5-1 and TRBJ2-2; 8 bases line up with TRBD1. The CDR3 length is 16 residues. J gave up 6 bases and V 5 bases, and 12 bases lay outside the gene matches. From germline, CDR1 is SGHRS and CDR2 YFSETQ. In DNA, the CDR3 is TGCGCCAGCAGTCGGACAGGGACGGAGTTGGCCGGGGAGCTGTTTTTT. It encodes CASSRTGTELAGELFF. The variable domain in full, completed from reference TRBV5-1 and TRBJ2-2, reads KAGVTQTPRYLIKTRGQQVTLSCSPISGHRSVSWYQQTPGQGLQFLFEYFSETQRNKGNFPGRFSGRQFSNSRSEMNVSTLELGDSALYLCASSRTGTELAGELFFGEGSRLTVL.

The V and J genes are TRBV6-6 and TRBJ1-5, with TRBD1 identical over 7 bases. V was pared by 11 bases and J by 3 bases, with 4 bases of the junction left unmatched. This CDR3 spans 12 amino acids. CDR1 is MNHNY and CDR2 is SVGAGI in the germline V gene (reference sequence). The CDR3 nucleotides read TGTGCCTCCGGGACAGACAATCAGCCCCAGCATTTT. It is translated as CASGTDNQPQHF.

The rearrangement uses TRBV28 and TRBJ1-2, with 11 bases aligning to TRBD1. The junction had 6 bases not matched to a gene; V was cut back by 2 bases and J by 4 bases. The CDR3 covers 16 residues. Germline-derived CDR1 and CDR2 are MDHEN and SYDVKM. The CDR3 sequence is CASSLRTGTGGYGYTF. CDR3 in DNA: TGTGCCAGCAGTTTAAGGACCGGGACAGGGGGCTATGGCTACACCTTC.

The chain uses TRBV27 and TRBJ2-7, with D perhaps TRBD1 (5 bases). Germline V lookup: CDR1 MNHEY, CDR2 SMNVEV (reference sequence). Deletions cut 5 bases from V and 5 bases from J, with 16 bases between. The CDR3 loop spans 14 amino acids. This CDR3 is CASSPIRDSHEQYF. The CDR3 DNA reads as TGTGCCAGCAGTCCAATCAGGGATTCCCACGAGCAGTACTTC.

CDR3 coding DNA: TGTGCCAGCAACTCTCAGGGGGCGGTTGAGCAGTACTTC. Its protein product is CASNSQGAVEQYF. The chain combines TRBV7-9 with TRBJ2-7; 8 nucleotides line up with TRBD1. J lost 7 bases, V lost 7 bases, and 9 bases had no gene match. The CDR3 is made up of 13 amino acids. Germline V CDR1 and CDR2: SEHNR, FQNEAQ (reference sequence). Full variable domain (outside the CDR3, taken from reference TRBV7-9 and TRBJ2-7): DTGVSQNPRHKITKRGQNVTFRCDPISEHNRLYWYRQTLGQGPEFLTYFQNEAQLEKSRLLSDRFSAERPKGSFSTLEIQRTEQGDSAMYLCASNSQGAVEQYFGPGTRLTVT.

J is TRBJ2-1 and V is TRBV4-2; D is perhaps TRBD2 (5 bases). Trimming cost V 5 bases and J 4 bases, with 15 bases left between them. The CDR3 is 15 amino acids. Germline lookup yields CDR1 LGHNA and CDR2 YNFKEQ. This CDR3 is CASSLDGKSYNEQFF. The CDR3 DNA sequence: TGTGCCAGCAGCTTGGACGGGAAAAGTTACAATGAGCAGTTCTTC.

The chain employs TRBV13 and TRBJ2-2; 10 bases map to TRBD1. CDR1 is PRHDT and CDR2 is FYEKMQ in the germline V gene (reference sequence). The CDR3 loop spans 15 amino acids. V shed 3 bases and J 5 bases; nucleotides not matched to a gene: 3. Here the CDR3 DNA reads TGTGCCAGCAGCTTTGGACAGGGGGGGACCGGGGAGCTGTTTTTT. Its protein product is CASSFGQGGTGELFF.

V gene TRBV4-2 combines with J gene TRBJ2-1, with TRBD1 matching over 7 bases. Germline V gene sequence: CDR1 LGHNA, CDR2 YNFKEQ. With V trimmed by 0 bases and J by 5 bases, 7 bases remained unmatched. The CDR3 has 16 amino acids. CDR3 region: CASSQDGDSLNNEQFF. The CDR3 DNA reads TGTGCCAGCAGCCAAGATGGGGACAGCCTAAACAATGAGCAGTTCTTC.

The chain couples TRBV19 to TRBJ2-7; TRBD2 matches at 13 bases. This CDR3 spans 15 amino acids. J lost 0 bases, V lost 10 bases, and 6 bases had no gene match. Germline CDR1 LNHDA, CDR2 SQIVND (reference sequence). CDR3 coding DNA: TGTGCCACCCGGACTAGCGGGGGTAGCTCCTACGAGCAGTACTTC. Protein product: CATRTSGGSSYEQYF.